In its sample, the clone carrying this T cell receptor (beta chain) was seen a few times. Antigen specificity is unknown. This CDR3 comprises 11 residues. CDR1 SQVTM and CDR2 ANQGSEA come from the germline V gene. Data came from immunoSEQ multiplex PCR; TCRdb stores just in-frame clones and leaves some out. The sample lists some 99,000 clones; around nine tenths were seen once. This specimen belongs to a study of OX40 agonist ivuxolimab in advanced cancers. Findings of the study overall: Compared with others, partial responders at 0.1-3.0 mg/kg displayed clonal expansion among the lowest. By week 6 at 0.1 to 3.0 mg/kg, blood CD4+ and CD8+ T cells had expanded clonally.

The sequenced sample was CD4+ or CD8+ T cells sorted from blood, obtained in a trial of the OX40 agonist ivuxolimab. This receptor was identified in an adult with an advanced solid tumor such as melanoma, head and neck, liver or kidney cancer. The chain couples TRBV29-1 to TRBJ1-2; TRBD1 aligns across 7 bases. This CDR3 is CITGDSGGYTF. In DNA, the CDR3 is TGCATCACAGGGGACTCGGGCGGCTACACCTTC.